The present T cell receptor beta chain was sequenced within a study of T cells in women clearing cervical HPV infection. The data were produced by immunoSEQ multiplex PCR, yet TCRdb's version contains in-frame clones alone and is incomplete. The repertoire shows tens of thousands of clones; the top ten hold around 1.5%. With regard to this clone: The read stops 3 residues short of the end of the CDR3; the missing end is completed from the germline J gene.

V was cut by 0 bases and J by 6 bases, with 8 bases left in between. Germline V gives CDR1 LNHDA, CDR2 SQIVND (reference sequence). CDR3 length: 13 amino acids. Sequencing input: blood buffy coat. V is TRBV19 and J is TRBJ1-2; D ambiguous. This sequence was found in a woman between 18 and 70 years old with a cervical HPV16 infection that either progressed to CIN3+ or cleared (not recorded which). CDR3 in amino acids: CASSIDRRDGYTF. The DNA read from the CDR3 is TGTGCCAGTAGTATAGATCGACGGGATGGC.